The TCR beta chain described here comes from a study of neurological immune-mediated disorders. Sequencing runs each generated in excess of 170 million TCR-beta sequences derived from 15-18 subjects. Each CDR3 protein is one row after TCRdb ran MiXCR on the 5' RACE reads. The sample has nearly 60,000 distinct CDR3 sequences; 3% to 4% are singletons. This clonotype appeared many times. The junction departs from germline at one end; a sequencing error may be responsible. Germline CDR1 and CDR2: MNHEY and SMNVEV (reference sequence). CDR3 length: 12 residues. The chain has TRBV27 and TRBJ1-2; a possible D gene is TRBD1 (5 bases). This TCR derives from a woman aged 55-70 years with multiple sclerosis. Sequenced material: PBMCs. The CDR3 sequence is CASGFMRGGYTF. The CDR3 nucleotides are TGTGCCAGCGGTTTTATGAGGGGAGGCTACACCTTC.